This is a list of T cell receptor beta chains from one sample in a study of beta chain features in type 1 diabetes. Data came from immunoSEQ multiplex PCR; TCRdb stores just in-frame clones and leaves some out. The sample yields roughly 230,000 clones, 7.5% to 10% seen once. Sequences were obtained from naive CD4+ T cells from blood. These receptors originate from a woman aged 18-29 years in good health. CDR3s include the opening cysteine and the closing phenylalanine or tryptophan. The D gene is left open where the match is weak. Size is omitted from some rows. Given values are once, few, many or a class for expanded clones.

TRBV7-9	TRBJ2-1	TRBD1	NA	TGTGCCAGCAGCTTAGGACTGACAGGGGACAATGAGCAGTTCTTC	CASSLGLTGDNEQFF
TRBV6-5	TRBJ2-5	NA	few	TGTGCCAGCAGTGAGTCGATTATCCAAGAGACCCAGTACTTC	CASSESIIQETQYF
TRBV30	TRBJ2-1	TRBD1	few	TGTGCCTGGAGCCGGGACAGGGGTTACAATGAGCAGTTCTTC	CAWSRDRGYNEQFF
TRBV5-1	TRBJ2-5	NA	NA	TGCGCCAGCAGCTTGGAAGCTTTGGAGACCCAGTACTTC	CASSLEALETQYF
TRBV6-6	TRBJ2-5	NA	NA	TGTGCCAGCAGCCGAGGCGGCGACCAAGAGACCCAGTACTTC	CASSRGGDQETQYF
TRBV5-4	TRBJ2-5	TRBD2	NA	TGTGCCAGCAGCTTAGAGGGAGGGGAACAAGAGACCCAGTACTTC	CASSLEGGEQETQYF
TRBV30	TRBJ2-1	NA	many	TGTGCCTGGAGTGTACAACCAAGCTCCTACAATGAGCAGTTCTTC	CAWSVQPSSYNEQFF
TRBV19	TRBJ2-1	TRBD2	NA	TGTGCCAGTAGCTTGGGGCGGGAGCGAGAGCAGTTCTTC	CASSLGREREQFF
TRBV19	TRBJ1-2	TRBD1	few	TGTGCCTCATCTGAGGACAGGGCGGGAGGCTACACCTTC	CASSEDRAGGYTF
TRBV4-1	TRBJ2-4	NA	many	TGCGCCAGCAGCCAAGATGAAGGGGCTCAGTACTTC	CASSQDEGAQYF